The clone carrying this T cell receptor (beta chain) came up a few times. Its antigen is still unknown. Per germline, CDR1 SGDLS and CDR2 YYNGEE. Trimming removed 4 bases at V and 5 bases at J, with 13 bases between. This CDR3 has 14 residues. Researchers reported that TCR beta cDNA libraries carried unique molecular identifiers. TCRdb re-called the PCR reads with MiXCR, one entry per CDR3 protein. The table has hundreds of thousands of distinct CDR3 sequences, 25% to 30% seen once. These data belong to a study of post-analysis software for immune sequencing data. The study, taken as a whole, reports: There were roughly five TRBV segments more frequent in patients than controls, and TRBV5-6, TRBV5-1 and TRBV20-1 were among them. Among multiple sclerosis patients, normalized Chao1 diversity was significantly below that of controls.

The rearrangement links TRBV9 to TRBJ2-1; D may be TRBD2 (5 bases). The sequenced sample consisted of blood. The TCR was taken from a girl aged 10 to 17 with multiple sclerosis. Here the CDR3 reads CASSRLGGDNEQFF. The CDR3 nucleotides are TGTGCCAGCAGCCGACTCGGAGGAGACAATGAGCAGTTCTTC.